This T cell receptor (beta chain) is from a study of shared clonotypes between healthy human individuals. Profiling relied on immunoSEQ multiplex PCR, and the TCRdb table lists in-frame clones only, not all of them. Here the sample spans under 2.5 million clones, about 90% being singletons. A remark on this clone: The same CDR3 is also encoded by other DNA sequences in this sample.

Between the trimmed V and J ends, which lost 7 bases and 1 base, there was a span of 4 bases. Per the germline V gene, CDR1 is MNHNY and CDR2 is SVGAGI (reference sequence). The CDR3 extends over 12 amino acids. Material for sequencing was naive CD4+ T cells from PBMCs. Regarding subset: CD45RA+ positively selected. The chain employs TRBV6-6 and TRBJ2-2; D call uncertain. The receptor's source is a man younger than 30 in good health. Some clones in this sample may be carry-over from other donors' samples. CDR3: CASTVNTGELFF. CDR3 DNA sequence: TGTGCCAGCACAGTGAACACCGGGGAGCTGTTTTTT.